These 21 T cell receptor beta chains originate from one sample sequenced in a study of cytomegalovirus exposure and HLA in healthy donors. With 60 Vbeta and 13 Jbeta primers, the PCR was carried out. Produced via immunoSEQ multiplex PCR; TCRdb's table is partial and in-frame only. The sample consists of around 150,000 clones, roughly 80% of them appearing once. What was sequenced was PBMCs. The receptors here all came from a middle-aged woman in good health and CMV-seropositive.

The rearrangement links TRBV2 to TRBJ2-5, with D unclear. The CDR3 runs 12 residues. Trimming removed 8 bases from V and 5 bases from J, with 12 bases in between. CDR1 SNHLY and CDR2 FYNNEI come from the germline V gene. The CDR3 sequence: CASSINGETQYF. The CDR3 nucleotides are TGTGCCAGCTCGATCAACGGGGAGACCCAGTACTTC.

The rearrangement links TRBV6-1 to TRBJ1-1, with D tentatively TRBD1 (5 bases). Per the germline V gene, CDR1 is MNHNS and CDR2 is SASEGT. V shed 2 bases and J shed 1 base, with 14 bases lying between them. The CDR3 is made up of 16 amino acids. DNA of the CDR3: TGTGCCAGCAGTGAAATAGCAGGACACCAGAACACTGAAGCTTTCTTT. Its protein is CASSEIAGHQNTEAFF.

This clone occurred a few times. V is TRBV4-2 and J is TRBJ2-1, with a weak D call TRBD2 (6 bases). V gave up 4 bases and J gave up 7 bases, with 14 bases separating them. Germline CDR1 is LGHNA and CDR2 is YNFKEQ. This CDR3 contains 14 residues. CDR3 coding DNA: TGTGCCAGCAGCCTATATCAGGCGGGGAATGAGCAGTTCTTC. Its protein is CASSLYQAGNEQFF.

This chain uses TRBV28 with TRBJ1-5; 8 bases match TRBD1. With 5 bases clipped from V and 7 bases from J, the junction kept 7 bases outside the gene matches. Germline V gives CDR1 MDHEN, CDR2 SYDVKM. The CDR3 spans 14 residues. CDR3 sequence: CASSHLDRGQPQHF. CDR3 DNA sequence: TGTGCCAGCAGTCATCTCGACAGGGGCCAGCCCCAGCATTTT.

This chain joins TRBV7-2 and TRBJ2-1; D uncertain. The germline V gene encodes CDR1 SGHTA and CDR2 FQGNSA. This CDR3 region has 13 residues. Trimming took 2 bases from V and 4 from J, leaving 6 bases between them. The CDR3 DNA follows: TGTGCCAGCAGCTTAATGAGGTACAATGAGCAGTTCTTC. Its protein is CASSLMRYNEQFF.

In its sample, this clone was seen a few times. This chain connects TRBV5-1 to TRBJ2-1, with 8 bases matching TRBD2. Trimming at V came to 2 bases and at J to 4 bases, leaving 5 bases not matched to a gene. Germline V gives CDR1 SGHRS, CDR2 YFSETQ. CDR3 length equals 15 residues. The CDR3, as DNA: TGCGCCAGCAGCTTACTAGCGGCGCGTTACAATGAGCAGTTCTTC. Encoded protein: CASSLLAARYNEQFF.

V is TRBV28 and J is TRBJ1-6; no definite D call. Germline assignment: CDR1 MDHEN and CDR2 SYDVKM. V gave up 10 bases and J gave up 1 base, with 8 bases separating them. This CDR3 spans 13 amino acids. The CDR3 reads CATGRSYNSPLHF. CDR3 bases: TGTGCCACCGGTCGGTCCTATAATTCACCCCTCCACTTT.

The V call is TRBV5-4, the J call TRBJ2-2; D possibly corresponds to TRBD1 (6 bases). Germline lookup yields CDR1 SGHNT and CDR2 YYREEE (reference sequence). The V and J ends lost 0 bases and 6 bases respectively, with 6 bases between them. This CDR3 is 13 amino acids long. Here the CDR3 reads CASSLDRAGELFF. For the CDR3, the DNA is TGTGCCAGCAGCTTGGACAGGGCCGGGGAGCTGTTTTTT. Drawing the rest from reference TRBV5-4 and TRBJ2-2, the complete variable domain is ETGVTQSPTHLIKTRGQQVTLRCSSQSGHNTVSWYQQALGQGPQFIFQYYREEENGRGNFPPRFSGLQFPNYSSELNVNALELDDSALYLCASSLDRAGELFFGEGSRLTVL.

This clone appeared a few times. This sequence joins TRBV5-6 and TRBJ1-6, with 7 bases aligning to TRBD1. The CDR3 loop spans 14 amino acids. Looked up from germline, CDR1 is SGHDT and CDR2 is YYEEEE. V shed 2 bases and J 9 bases; nucleotides not matched to a gene: 5. The CDR3 DNA follows: TGTGCCAGCAGCTTTACAGGGGTAGGTTCACCCCTCCACTTT. Translating it yields CASSFTGVGSPLHF.

The rearrangement links TRBV9 to TRBJ2-3; D unresolved. The V end lost 4 bases, the J end lost 2 bases, and 5 bases lay between the germline ends. Germline V CDR1 and CDR2: SGDLS, YYNGEE. The CDR3 covers 12 residues. Here the CDR3 reads CASSPHTDTQYF. DNA of the CDR3: TGTGCCAGCAGCCCCCACACAGATACGCAGTATTTT.

The table lists this clone with a few counts. This chain links TRBV28 with TRBJ2-3; 7 bases line up with TRBD2. The V segment lost 6 bases and the J segment 6 bases; nucleotides outside the gene matches: 21. Germline loops: CDR1 MDHEN, CDR2 SYDVKM. CDR3 size: 18 residues. CDR3 loop: CASSTSSWAGEGSDTQYF. CDR3 DNA: TGTGCCAGCAGCACCTCTTCCTGGGCGGGGGAGGGTTCGGATACGCAGTATTTT.

The V gene is TRBV28, the J gene TRBJ1-1, with 8 bases matching TRBD1. This CDR3 has 14 residues. J was trimmed by 5 bases and V by 7 bases; bases with no gene match: 9. The germline V gene encodes CDR1 MDHEN and CDR2 SYDVKM. The CDR3 is CASTRQGYLTEAFF. As DNA, the CDR3 is TGTGCCAGCACCCGACAGGGGTATTTGACTGAAGCTTTCTTT.

V gene TRBV18 combines with J gene TRBJ2-2; D unresolved. Germline V CDR1 and CDR2: KGHSH, LQKENI. The CDR3 is 13 amino acids. V dropped 3 bases and J dropped 6 bases, with 8 bases sitting between them. DNA for the CDR3: TGTGCCAGCTCACCGTCGAGGTCCGGGGAGCTGTTTTTT. It is translated as CASSPSRSGELFF.

The chain combines TRBV7-9 with TRBJ2-5; 7 positions match TRBD1. CDR1 is SEHNR, CDR2 FQNEAQ, per germline (reference sequence). This CDR3 is built from 14 residues. Trimming removed 1 base from V and 4 bases from J; junction bases left unmatched: 3. In nucleotides, the CDR3 is TGTGCCAGCAGCTTAGTAGGGGGCGGAGAGACCCAGTACTTC. It encodes CASSLVGGGETQYF. The full variable domain, in which reference TRBV7-9 and TRBJ2-5 provide the parts outside the CDR3, is DTGVSQNPRHKITKRGQNVTFRCDPISEHNRLYWYRQTLGQGPEFLTYFQNEAQLEKSRLLSDRFSAERPKGSFSTLEIQRTEQGDSAMYLCASSLVGGGETQYFGPGTRLLVL.

This chain joins TRBV2 and TRBJ1-3; weak D call: TRBD1 (5 bases). Germline CDR1 is SNHLY and CDR2 is FYNNEI. Deletions cut 0 bases from V and 7 bases from J, with 13 bases between. This CDR3 is 15 amino acids long. CDR3 bases: TGTGCCAGCAGTGAAGCAGGAGGGGACTGGAACACCATATATTTT. Protein: CASSEAGGDWNTIYF. Drawing the rest from reference TRBV2 and TRBJ1-3, the complete variable domain is EPEVTQTPSHQVTQMGQEVILRCVPISNHLYFYWYRQILGQKVEFLVSFYNNEISEKSEIFDDQFSVERPDGSNFTLKIRSTKLEDSAMYFCASSEAGGDWNTIYFGEGSWLTVV.

In nucleotides, the CDR3 is TGTGCCAGCAGGGCAAGAAGAACGGGGATCTCCGAGCAGTACTTC. It codes for CASRARRTGISEQYF. The J gene is TRBJ2-5, the V gene TRBV6-5; possibly TRBD2 for D (5 bases). TRBJ2-7 explains the end of the DNA better; the J call may be wrong. The germline gives CDR1 MNHEY, CDR2 SVGAGI. This CDR3 is 15 amino acids long.

The chain has TRBV4-3 and TRBJ2-3; 14 bases are a match to TRBD2. Germline CDR1 LGHNA, CDR2 YSLEER. This CDR3 has 19 amino acids. Unmatched junction bases numbered 7, after V lost 2 bases and J lost 0 bases. The CDR3 DNA sequence: TGCGCCAGCAGCCAACGAATCGGACTAGCGGGGGGAAGCACAGATACGCAGTATTTT. It yields the protein CASSQRIGLAGGSTDTQYF.

Turning to this clone: Other DNA sequences in this specimen translate into the identical CDR3. The chain couples TRBV27 to TRBJ2-7, with D perhaps matching TRBD1 (7 bases). Trimming removed 6 bases from V and 4 bases from J, with 10 bases in between. Germline CDR1 is MNHEY and CDR2 is SMNVEV (reference sequence). The CDR3 extends over 12 amino acids. CDR3 DNA sequence: TGTGCCAGCAGCGCAGGGGGGTACGAGCAGTACTTC. As protein: CASSAGGYEQYF.

The chain couples TRBV27 to TRBJ2-5; 9 bases fit TRBD1. The CDR3 is 16 amino acids. CDR1 and CDR2 (germline): MNHEY, SMNVEV (reference sequence). V shed 2 bases, J shed 5 bases, and the junction held 9 bases outside the gene matches. CDR3 DNA: TGTGCCAGCAGTTTAGCCGGGACAGGGTTTGCGGAGACCCAGTACTTC. It translates to CASSLAGTGFAETQYF.

The chain links TRBV6-4 to TRBJ2-1; 7 bases align to TRBD1. CDR1 and CDR2 from the germline V gene are MRHNA and SNTAGT. The CDR3 runs to 13 residues. The trim removed 4 bases at V and 9 bases at J, leaving 6 bases unmatched. CDR3 in amino acids: CASSAHRGSEQFF. The CDR3 nucleotides read TGTGCCAGCAGTGCACACAGGGGAAGTGAGCAGTTCTTC.

As to this clone: One end of the junction is discordant with germline, which a read error may explain. This sequence joins TRBV7-7 and TRBJ2-3; D gene unclear. The germline V gene encodes CDR1 SSHAT and CDR2 FNYEAQ (reference sequence). This CDR3 has 15 residues. The CDR3 sequence is CASSLGVARTDTQYF. In DNA, the CDR3 is TGTGCTAGCAGCTTAGGAGTAGCAAGAACAGATACGCAGTATTTT.